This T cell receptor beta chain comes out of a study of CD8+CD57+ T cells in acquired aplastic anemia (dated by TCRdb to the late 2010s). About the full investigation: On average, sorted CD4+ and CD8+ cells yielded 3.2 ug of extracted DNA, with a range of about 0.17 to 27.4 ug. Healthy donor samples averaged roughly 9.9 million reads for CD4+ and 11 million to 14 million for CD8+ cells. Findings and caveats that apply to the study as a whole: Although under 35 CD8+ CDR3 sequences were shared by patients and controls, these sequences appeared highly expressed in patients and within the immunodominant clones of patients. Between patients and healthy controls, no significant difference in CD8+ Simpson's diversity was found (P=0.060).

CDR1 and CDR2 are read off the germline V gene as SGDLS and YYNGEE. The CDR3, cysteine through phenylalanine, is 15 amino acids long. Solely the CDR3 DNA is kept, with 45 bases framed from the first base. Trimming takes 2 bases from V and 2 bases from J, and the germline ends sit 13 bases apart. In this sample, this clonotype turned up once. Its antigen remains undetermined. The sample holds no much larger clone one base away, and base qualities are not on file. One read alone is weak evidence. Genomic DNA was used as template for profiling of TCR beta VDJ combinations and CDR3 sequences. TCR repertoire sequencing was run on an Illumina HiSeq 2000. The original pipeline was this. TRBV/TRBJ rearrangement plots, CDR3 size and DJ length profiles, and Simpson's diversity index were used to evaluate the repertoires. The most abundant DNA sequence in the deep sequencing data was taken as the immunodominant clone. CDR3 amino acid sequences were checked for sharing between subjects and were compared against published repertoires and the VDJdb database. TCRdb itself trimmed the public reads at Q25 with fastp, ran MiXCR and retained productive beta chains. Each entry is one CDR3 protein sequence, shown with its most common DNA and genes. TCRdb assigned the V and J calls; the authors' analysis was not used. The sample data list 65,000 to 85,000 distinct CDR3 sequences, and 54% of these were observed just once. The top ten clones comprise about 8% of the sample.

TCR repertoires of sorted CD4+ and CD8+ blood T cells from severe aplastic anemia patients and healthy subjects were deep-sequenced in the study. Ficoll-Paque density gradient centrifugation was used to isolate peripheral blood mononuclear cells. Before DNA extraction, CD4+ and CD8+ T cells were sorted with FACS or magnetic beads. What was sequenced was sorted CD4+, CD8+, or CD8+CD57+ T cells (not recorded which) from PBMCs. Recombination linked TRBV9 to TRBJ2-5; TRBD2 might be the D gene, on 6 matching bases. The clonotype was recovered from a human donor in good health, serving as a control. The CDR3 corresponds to CASSVGASEQETQYF. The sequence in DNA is TGTGCCAGCAGCGTTGGGGCTAGCGAGCAAGAGACCCAGTACTTC.